These T cell receptor beta chains were read from a single sample in a study of shared clonotypes between healthy human individuals. Profiled with immunoSEQ multiplex PCR; TCRdb holds only in-frame clones, not every one. The sample has around 600,000 clones; roughly 95% are singletons. Material for sequencing was naive CD8+ T cells sorted from blood. These receptors all stem from a young woman in good health. Both conserved end residues are part of each CDR3. The D gene is left open where the match is weak. Size tells how often a clone was seen (once, few, many) or the class of an expanded clone, and some rows leave it out.

J gene,V gene,clone size,CDR3 length,D gene,CDR3 protein,CDR3 DNA
TRBJ2-7,TRBV5-1,.,14,.,CASSFQGLTYEQYF,TGCGCCAGCAGCTTCCAGGGACTTACCTACGAGCAGTACTTC
TRBJ2-7,TRBV5-5,.,18,.,CASARGDRGLAGTYEQYF,TGTGCCAGCGCCAGGGGGGACAGGGGACTAGCAGGCACCTACGAGCAGTACTTC
TRBJ2-1,TRBV7-8,.,14,TRBD2,CASSLTSGVSEQFF,TGTGCCAGCAGCTTAACTAGCGGGGTGTCGGAGCAGTTCTTC
TRBJ2-7,TRBV27,.,13,.,CASTPGGSYEQYF,TGTGCCAGCACCCCGGGTGGCTCCTACGAGCAGTACTTC
TRBJ2-7,TRBV28,once,15,.,CASSLETRASYEQYF,TGTGCCAGCAGTTTAGAGACAAGGGCCTCCTACGAGCAGTACTTC
TRBJ1-5,TRBV19,few,14,TRBD1,CASSNGQGAQPQHF,TGTGCCAGTAGTAATGGACAGGGGGCTCAGCCCCAGCATTTT
TRBJ1-1,TRBV2,once,12,.,CASILENTEAFF,TGTGCCAGCATCCTGGAGAACACTGAAGCTTTCTTT
TRBJ2-7,TRBV28,.,15,TRBD1,CASSLIGTGEYEQYF,TGTGCCAGCAGTTTAATTGGTACAGGGGAGTACGAGCAGTACTTC
TRBJ2-7,TRBV20-1,.,11,.,CSARALFEQYF,TGCAGTGCTAGAGCGTTATTCGAGCAGTACTTC
TRBJ1-1,TRBV15,once,15,TRBD1,CATSRGQGMNTEAFF,TGTGCCACCAGCAGAGGACAGGGAATGAACACTGAAGCTTTCTTT
TRBJ2-7,TRBV10-1,.,12,.,CASSDDGYEQYF,TGCGCCAGCAGCGATGACGGATACGAGCAGTACTTC
TRBJ1-3,TRBV16,.,16,.,CASSQGSSTSGNTIYF,TGTGCCAGCAGCCAAGGCTCTTCAACCTCTGGAAACACCATATATTTT
TRBJ1-2,TRBV10-3,.,13,.,CAISESEGRGYTF,TGTGCCATCAGTGAGTCCGAGGGTCGGGGCTACACCTTC
TRBJ2-2,TRBV29-1,.,22,TRBD1,CSVWGALSGGTGGKTNTGELFF,TGCAGCGTTTGGGGGGCCCTCAGTGGAGGGACAGGAGGCAAAACGAACACCGGGGAGCTGTTTTTT
TRBJ2-1,TRBV5-6,.,14,.,CASSLGWEYNEQFF,TGTGCCAGCAGCTTGGGATGGGAATACAATGAGCAGTTCTTC
TRBJ2-1,TRBV2,.,16,TRBD2,CASSEARAGGRGEQFF,TGTGCCAGCAGTGAAGCGCGAGCGGGAGGCCGGGGTGAGCAGTTCTTC
TRBJ2-5,TRBV28,.,16,TRBD2,CASSMLTSGSLREQYF,TGTGCCAGCAGTATGCTGACTAGCGGGAGTCTAAGGGAGCAGTACTTC
TRBJ2-7,TRBV7-2,once,13,.,CASSLGYTYEQYF,TGTGCCAGCAGCTTGGGCTACACCTACGAGCAGTACTTC
TRBJ2-6,TRBV15,.,15,.,CATSKPLSGANVLTF,TGTGCCACCAGCAAACCGCTCTCTGGGGCCAACGTCCTGACTTTC
TRBJ2-7,TRBV7-9,.,11,.,CASSFKNEQYF,TGTGCCAGCAGCTTTAAAAACGAGCAGTACTTC
TRBJ2-1,TRBV20-1,.,11,.,CSAPQINEQFF,TGCAGTGCTCCTCAAATCAATGAGCAGTTCTTC
TRBJ2-7,TRBV5-8,.,15,.,CASSKLKDYVYEQYF,TGTGCCAGCAGCAAATTAAAGGATTATGTCTACGAGCAGTACTTC
TRBJ2-7,TRBV6-5,.,14,TRBD2,CASSYLGGGYEQYF,TGTGCCAGCAGTTACTTGGGGGGGGGCTACGAGCAGTACTTC
TRBJ1-2,TRBV10-3,.,14,TRBD1,CAISGGGIVDGYTF,TGTGCCATCAGCGGAGGGGGCATAGTTGATGGCTACACCTTC
TRBJ2-4,TRBV28,.,15,.,CASKSYANSLVVQYF,TGTGCCAGCAAATCATACGCGAACAGCCTGGTCGTTCAGTACTTC
TRBJ2-5,TRBV7-9,once,13,.,CASSPDPPETQYF,TGTGCCAGCAGCCCAGACCCCCCCGAGACCCAGTACTTC
TRBJ2-1,TRBV29-1,.,15,TRBD2,CSVAGTSSSYNEQFF,TGCAGCGTAGCCGGGACTAGTAGCTCCTACAATGAGCAGTTCTTC
TRBJ1-1,TRBV5-1,.,14,TRBD1,CASSHGTGPTEAFF,TGCGCCAGCAGTCACGGGACAGGGCCCACTGAAGCTTTCTTT
TRBJ2-5,TRBV28,.,15,.,CASSLVIGAQETQYF,TGTGCCAGCAGTTTAGTAATAGGAGCACAAGAGACCCAGTACTTC
TRBJ1-5,TRBV6-6,.,16,.,CASSLGAGRFNQPQHF,TGTGCCAGCAGTTTAGGAGCCGGGAGATTCAATCAGCCCCAGCATTTT
TRBJ2-1,TRBV19,once,15,.,CASSIVLAANNEQFF,TGTGCCAGTAGTATAGTTCTGGCGGCTAACAATGAGCAGTTCTTC
TRBJ1-1,TRBV10-3,once,16,.,CAISDRIKGRITEAFF,TGTGCCATCAGTGACCGAATCAAGGGTAGGATCACTGAAGCTTTCTTT
TRBJ2-7,TRBV19,.,14,TRBD1,CASSPGTGGYEQYF,TGTGCCAGTAGTCCCGGGACAGGGGGCTACGAGCAGTACTTC
TRBJ2-3,TRBV7-9,.,13,.,CASSPSFTDTQYF,TGTGCCAGCAGCCCATCCTTCACAGATACGCAGTATTTT
TRBJ2-1,TRBV9,.,16,.,CASSVDGSSLSWEQFF,TGTGCCAGCAGCGTAGACGGCAGCTCCCTTAGTTGGGAGCAGTTCTTC
TRBJ1-1,TRBV5-6,.,13,.,CASSPIPEAEAFF,TGTGCCAGCAGCCCCATCCCGGAAGCTGAAGCTTTCTTT
TRBJ2-7,TRBV27,.,16,.,CASSPLDSVITYEQYF,TGTGCCAGCAGTCCCCTTGACAGTGTTATAACCTACGAGCAGTACTTC
TRBJ2-7,TRBV11-1,.,15,.,CASSLGLTSSYEQYF,TGTGCCAGCAGCTTAGGACTGACGAGCTCCTACGAGCAGTACTTC
TRBJ2-7,TRBV15,.,14,TRBD1,CATSTRDRTYEQYF,TGTGCCACCAGCACAAGGGACAGAACCTACGAGCAGTACTTC
TRBJ2-7,TRBV5-4,.,12,.,CASSFASYEQYF,TGTGCCAGCAGCTTCGCATCCTACGAGCAGTACTTC
TRBJ2-7,TRBV7-8,.,14,.,CASSFRVGPYEQYF,TGTGCCAGCAGCTTTAGAGTCGGGCCCTACGAGCAGTACTTC
TRBJ2-7,TRBV27,.,14,TRBD2,CASRLAGGGIEQYF,TGTGCCAGCAGACTGGCGGGAGGGGGGATCGAGCAGTACTTC
TRBJ1-1,TRBV9,.,14,.,CASSPRGIGTEAFF,TGTGCCAGCAGCCCTCGGGGGATAGGGACTGAAGCTTTCTTT
TRBJ2-7,TRBV4-1,.,19,TRBD2,CASSPWTSGSSSSPYEQYF,TGCGCCAGCAGCCCCTGGACTAGCGGGTCTTCGTCTTCCCCCTACGAGCAGTACTTC
TRBJ2-7,TRBV29-1,.,12,.,CSVEVGPHEQYF,TGCAGCGTTGAAGTCGGCCCCCACGAGCAGTACTTC
TRBJ2-7,TRBV2,.,14,TRBD1,CASSDTGGTYEQYF,TGTGCCAGCAGTGATACAGGGGGCACCTACGAGCAGTACTTC
TRBJ2-7,TRBV4-1,.,15,.,CASSQESRTRSEQYF,TGCGCCAGCAGCCAAGAATCAAGAACAAGGTCCGAGCAGTACTTC
TRBJ1-5,TRBV6-6,.,16,.,CASTRRSGNSNQPQHF,TGTGCCAGCACCAGGAGGTCGGGGAATAGCAATCAGCCCCAGCATTTT
TRBJ2-7,TRBV27,.,16,.,CASSLSPGAGSYEQYF,TGTGCCAGCAGTTTATCTCCGGGGGCGGGCTCCTACGAGCAGTACTTC
TRBJ2-7,TRBV19,.,15,.,CASSAGQSGAYEQYF,TGTGCCAGTAGTGCCGGACAGTCCGGCGCCTACGAGCAGTACTTC
TRBJ1-1,TRBV5-8,.,13,.,CASSGGTISEAFF,TGTGCCAGCAGCGGAGGGACGATCTCTGAAGCTTTCTTT